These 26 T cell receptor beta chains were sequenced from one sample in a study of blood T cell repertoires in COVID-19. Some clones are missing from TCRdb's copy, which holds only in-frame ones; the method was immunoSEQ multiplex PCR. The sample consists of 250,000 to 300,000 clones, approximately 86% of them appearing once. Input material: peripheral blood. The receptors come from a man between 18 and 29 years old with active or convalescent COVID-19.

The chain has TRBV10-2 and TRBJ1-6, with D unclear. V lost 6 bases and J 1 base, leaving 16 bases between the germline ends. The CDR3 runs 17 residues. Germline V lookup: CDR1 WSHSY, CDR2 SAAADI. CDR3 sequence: CASRDLSAGSYNSPLHF. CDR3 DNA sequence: TGCGCCAGCAGAGACCTCTCCGCGGGGTCCTATAATTCACCCCTCCACTTT.

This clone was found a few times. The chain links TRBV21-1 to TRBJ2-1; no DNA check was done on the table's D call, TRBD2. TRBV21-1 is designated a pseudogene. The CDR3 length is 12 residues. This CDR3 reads CASSVSYNEQFF. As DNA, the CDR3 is TGTGCCAGCAGCGTATCCTACAATGAGCAGTTCTTC.

CDR3 coding DNA: TGTGCCAGCAGCGTCGCCGGGACTAGCGGCAGTTCCTCCCAGTTCTTC. It yields the protein CASSVAGTSGSSSQFF. This chain links TRBV7-9 with TRBJ2-1, with 11 bases matching TRBD2. V was pared by 5 bases and J by 13 bases, with 16 bases of the junction left unmatched. The germline V gene encodes CDR1 SEHNR and CDR2 FQNEAQ (reference sequence). The CDR3 extends over 16 amino acids.

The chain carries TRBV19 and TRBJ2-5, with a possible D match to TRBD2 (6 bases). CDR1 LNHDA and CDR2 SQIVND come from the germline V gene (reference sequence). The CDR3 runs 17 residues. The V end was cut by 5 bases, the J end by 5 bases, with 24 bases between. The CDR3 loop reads CASSGLGLSRALETQYF. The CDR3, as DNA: TGTGCCAGTAGTGGTTTGGGACTTTCAAGGGCTCTCGAGACCCAGTACTTC.

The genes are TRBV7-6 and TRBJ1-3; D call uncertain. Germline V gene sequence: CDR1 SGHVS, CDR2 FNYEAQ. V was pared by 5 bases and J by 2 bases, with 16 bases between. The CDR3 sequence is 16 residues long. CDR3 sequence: CASSPPASETGNTIYF. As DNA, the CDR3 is TGTGCCAGCAGCCCACCCGCGAGCGAAACTGGAAACACCATATATTTT.

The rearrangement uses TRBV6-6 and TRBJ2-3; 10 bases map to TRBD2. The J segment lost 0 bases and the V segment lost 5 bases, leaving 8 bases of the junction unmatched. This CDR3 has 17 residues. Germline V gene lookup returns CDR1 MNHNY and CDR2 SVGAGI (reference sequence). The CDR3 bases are TGTGCCAGCAGTCGTCCGGCTAGCGGGGGAAGCACAGATACGCAGTATTTT. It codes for CASSRPASGGSTDTQYF.

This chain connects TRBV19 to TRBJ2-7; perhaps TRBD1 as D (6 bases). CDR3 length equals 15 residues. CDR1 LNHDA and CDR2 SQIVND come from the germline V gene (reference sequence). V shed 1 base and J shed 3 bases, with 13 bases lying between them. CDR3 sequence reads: CASSIAQGTHYEQYF. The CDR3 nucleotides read TGTGCCAGTAGTATAGCCCAGGGGACGCACTACGAGCAGTACTTC.

CDR3 in amino acids: CASSFSTGVGNQPQHF. CDR3 nucleotides: TGTGCCAGCAGTTTTTCAACAGGGGTCGGCAATCAGCCCCAGCATTTT. The chain has TRBV27 and TRBJ1-5; TRBD1 agrees at 7 bases. With 3 bases clipped from V and 2 bases from J, the junction kept 7 bases outside the gene matches. Germline V CDR1 and CDR2: MNHEY, SMNVEV (reference sequence). The CDR3 has 16 amino acids.

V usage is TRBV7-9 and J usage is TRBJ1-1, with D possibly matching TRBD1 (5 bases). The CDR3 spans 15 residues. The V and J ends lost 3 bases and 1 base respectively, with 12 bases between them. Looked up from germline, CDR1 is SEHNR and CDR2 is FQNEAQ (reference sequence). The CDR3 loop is CASSFPQGQNTEAFF. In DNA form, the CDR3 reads TGTGCCAGCAGCTTCCCCCAGGGCCAGAACACTGAAGCTTTCTTT.

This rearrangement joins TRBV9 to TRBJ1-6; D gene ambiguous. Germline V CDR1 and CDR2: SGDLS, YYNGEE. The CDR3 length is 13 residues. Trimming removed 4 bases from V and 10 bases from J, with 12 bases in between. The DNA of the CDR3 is TGTGCCAGCAGCCCAGAAGTTAACTCACCCCTCCACTTT. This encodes CASSPEVNSPLHF. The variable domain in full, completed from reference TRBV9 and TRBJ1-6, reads DSGVTQTPKHLITATGQRVTLRCSPRSGDLSVYWYQQSLDQGLQFLIQYYNGEERAKGNILERFSAQQFPDLHSELNLSSLELGDSALYFCASSPEVNSPLHFGNGTRLTVT.

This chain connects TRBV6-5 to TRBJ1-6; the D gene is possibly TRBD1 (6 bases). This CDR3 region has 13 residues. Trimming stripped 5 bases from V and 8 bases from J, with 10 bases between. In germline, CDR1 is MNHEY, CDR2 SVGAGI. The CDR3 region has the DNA TGTGCCAGCAGTCCGCAGGGGTATTCACCCCTCCACTTT. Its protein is CASSPQGYSPLHF.

CDR3 DNA sequence: TGTGCCAGCAGGGACGGACAGATTCATTCACCCCTCCACTTT. As protein: CASRDGQIHSPLHF. The genes are TRBV27 and TRBJ1-6; possible D gene TRBD1, 6 bases. V lost 6 bases and J 8 bases, leaving 14 bases between the germline ends. There are 14 residues in the CDR3. The germline CDR1 and CDR2 sequences are MNHEY and SMNVEV (reference sequence).

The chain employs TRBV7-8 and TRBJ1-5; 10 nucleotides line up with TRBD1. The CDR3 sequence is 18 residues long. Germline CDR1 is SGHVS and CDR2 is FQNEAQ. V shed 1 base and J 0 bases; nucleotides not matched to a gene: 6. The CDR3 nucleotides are TGTGCCAGCAGCTTAGGGAGGGACAGGGGATATAGCAATCAGCCCCAGCATTTT. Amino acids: CASSLGRDRGYSNQPQHF.

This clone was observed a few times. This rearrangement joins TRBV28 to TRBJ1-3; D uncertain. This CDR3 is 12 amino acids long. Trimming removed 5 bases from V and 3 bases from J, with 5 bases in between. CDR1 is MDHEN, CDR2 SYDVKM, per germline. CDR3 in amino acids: CASSEIGNTIYF. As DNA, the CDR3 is TGTGCCAGCAGTGAGATTGGAAACACCATATATTTT.

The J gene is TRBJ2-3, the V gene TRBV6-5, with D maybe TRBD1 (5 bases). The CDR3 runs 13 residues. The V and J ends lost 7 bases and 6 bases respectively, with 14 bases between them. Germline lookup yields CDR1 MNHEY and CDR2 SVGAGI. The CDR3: CASTEGKGDTQYF. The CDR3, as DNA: TGTGCCAGCACCGAAGGGAAGGGGGATACGCAGTATTTT.

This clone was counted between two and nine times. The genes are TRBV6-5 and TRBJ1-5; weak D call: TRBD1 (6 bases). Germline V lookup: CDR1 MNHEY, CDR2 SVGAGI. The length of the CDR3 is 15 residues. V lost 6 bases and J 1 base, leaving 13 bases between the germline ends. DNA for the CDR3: TGTGCCAGCAGGCAGGGGTGGGAAAGCAATCAGCCCCAGCATTTT. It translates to CASRQGWESNQPQHF.

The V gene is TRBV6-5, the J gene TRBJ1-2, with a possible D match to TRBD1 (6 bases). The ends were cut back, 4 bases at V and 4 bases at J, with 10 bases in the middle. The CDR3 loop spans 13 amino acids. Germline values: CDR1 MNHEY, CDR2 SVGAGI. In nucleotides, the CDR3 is TGTGCCAGCAGTTCGGACAGACCCTATGGCTACACCTTC. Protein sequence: CASSSDRPYGYTF.

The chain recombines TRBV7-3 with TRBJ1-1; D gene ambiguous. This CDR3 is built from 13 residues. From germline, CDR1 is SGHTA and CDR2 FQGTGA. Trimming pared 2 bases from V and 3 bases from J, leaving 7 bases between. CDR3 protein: CASSLYRDTEAFF. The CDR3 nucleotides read TGTGCCAGCAGCTTATATCGGGACACTGAAGCTTTCTTT.

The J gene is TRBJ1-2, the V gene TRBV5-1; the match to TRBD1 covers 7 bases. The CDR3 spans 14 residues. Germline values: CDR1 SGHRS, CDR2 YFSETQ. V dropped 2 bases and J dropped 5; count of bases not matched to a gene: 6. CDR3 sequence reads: CASSLPDRWYGYTF. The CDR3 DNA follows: TGCGCCAGCAGCTTACCGGACAGGTGGTATGGCTACACCTTC.

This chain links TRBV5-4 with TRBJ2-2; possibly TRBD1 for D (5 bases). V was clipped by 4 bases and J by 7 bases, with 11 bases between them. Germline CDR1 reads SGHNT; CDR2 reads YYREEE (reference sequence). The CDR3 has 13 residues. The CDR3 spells CASSTQGIGELFF. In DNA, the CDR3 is TGTGCCAGCAGCACCCAGGGTATCGGGGAGCTGTTTTTT.

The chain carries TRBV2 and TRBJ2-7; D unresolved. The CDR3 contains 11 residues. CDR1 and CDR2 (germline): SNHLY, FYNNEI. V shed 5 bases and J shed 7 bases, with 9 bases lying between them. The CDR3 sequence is CASSYPLEQYF. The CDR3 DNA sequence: TGTGCCAGCAGTTATCCCTTGGAGCAGTACTTC. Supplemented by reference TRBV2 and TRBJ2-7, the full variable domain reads EPEVTQTPSHQVTQMGQEVILRCVPISNHLYFYWYRQILGQKVEFLVSFYNNEISEKSEIFDDQFSVERPDGSNFTLKIRSTKLEDSAMYFCASSYPLEQYFGPGTRLTVT.

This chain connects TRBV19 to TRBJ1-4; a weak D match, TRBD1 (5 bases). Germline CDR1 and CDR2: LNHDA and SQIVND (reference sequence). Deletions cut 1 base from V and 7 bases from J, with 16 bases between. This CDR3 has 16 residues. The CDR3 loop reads CASSIVSRGFGEKLFF. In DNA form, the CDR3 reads TGTGCCAGTAGTATAGTCTCGCGGGGCTTCGGTGAAAAACTGTTTTTT.

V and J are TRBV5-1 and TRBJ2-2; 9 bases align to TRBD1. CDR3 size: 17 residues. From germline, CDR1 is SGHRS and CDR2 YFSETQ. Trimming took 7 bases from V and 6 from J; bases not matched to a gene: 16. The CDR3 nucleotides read TGCGCCAGCTCCGCCGGGACAGGGAGACTATCGGCCGGGGAGCTGTTTTTT. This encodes CASSAGTGRLSAGELFF.

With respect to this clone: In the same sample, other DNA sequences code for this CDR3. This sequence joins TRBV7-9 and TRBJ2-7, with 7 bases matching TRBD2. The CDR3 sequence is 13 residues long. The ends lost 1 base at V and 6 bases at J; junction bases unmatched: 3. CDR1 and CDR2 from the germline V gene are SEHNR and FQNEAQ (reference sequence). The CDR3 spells CASSLVSGGEQYF. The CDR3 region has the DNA TGTGCCAGCAGCTTAGTGTCGGGAGGCGAGCAGTACTTC. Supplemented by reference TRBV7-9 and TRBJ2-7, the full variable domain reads DTGVSQNPRHKITKRGQNVTFRCDPISEHNRLYWYRQTLGQGPEFLTYFQNEAQLEKSRLLSDRFSAERPKGSFSTLEIQRTEQGDSAMYLCASSLVSGGEQYFGPGTRLTVT.

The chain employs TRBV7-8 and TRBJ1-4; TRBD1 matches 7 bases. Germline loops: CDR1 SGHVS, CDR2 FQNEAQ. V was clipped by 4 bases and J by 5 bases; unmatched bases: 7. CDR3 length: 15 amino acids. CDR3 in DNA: TGTGCCAGCAGCTCCTACCAGGGGGGAAATGAAAAACTGTTTTTT. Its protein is CASSSYQGGNEKLFF.

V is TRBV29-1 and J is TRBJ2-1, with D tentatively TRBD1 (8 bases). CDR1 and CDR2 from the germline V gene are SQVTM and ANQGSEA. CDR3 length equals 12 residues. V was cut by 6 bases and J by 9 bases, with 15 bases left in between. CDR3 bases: TGCAGCGTGCAACAGGGGGGGGTTGAGCAGTTCTTC. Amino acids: CSVQQGGVEQFF.